The T cell receptor beta chain described here comes from a study of T cell repertoires in aging, cancer and after chemotherapy. The CDR3 spans 14 residues. Germline CDR1 reads SGHTA; CDR2 reads FQGTGA. Trimming took 5 bases from V and 5 from J; bases not matched to a gene: 4. This clonotype was detected only a few times. The template was genomic DNA from peripheral blood, not RNA. TRB rearrangements spanning V, D and J were amplified using mixed TRB-A/B primers. MiXCR, run by TCRdb on the multiplex PCR reads, gives a single entry per CDR3 protein. Altogether some 9,600 distinct CDR3 sequences are present, 30% to 40% being singletons, with the ten largest covering 1.5% to 2%.

The chain is built from TRBV7-3 and TRBJ2-1, with 9 nucleotides matching TRBD1. The source material was blood. The clonotype was recovered from a human donor in good health. The CDR3 protein is CASSPGQGHNEQFF. Written as DNA, the CDR3 is TGTGCCAGCAGCCCGGGACAGGGTCACAATGAGCAGTTCTTC.